This T cell receptor beta chain is from a study of T cell changes during pregnancy in multiple sclerosis. About this clone itself: An end of the junction does not agree with germline; a read error may underlie this.

The CDR3 loop spans 11 amino acids. CDR1 is SGHAT, CDR2 FQNNGV, per germline. TCRdb's table, derived via immunoSEQ multiplex PCR, lists solely in-frame clones and lacks some. The sample contains 40,000 to 50,000 clones, approximately 93% of which appear only once. The material sequenced was CD4+ T cells from peripheral blood mononuclear cells, taken in the third trimester of pregnancy. This receptor was obtained from a female donor with multiple sclerosis, enrolled in a pregnancy study. The chain has TRBV11-2 and TRBJ2-7, with TRBD1 matching over 10 bases. The CDR3 loop reads CASSLRDRGFF. The CDR3, as DNA: TGTGCCAGCAGCTTAAGGGACAGGGGTTTCTTC.